This is a list of T cell receptor beta chains from one sample in a study of T cell responses to AZD1222 COVID-19 vaccine. Sequencing used immunoSEQ multiplex PCR; TCRdb keeps in-frame clones, though not all of them. The table records 110,000 or so clones, 80% to 90% of them present only once. The sample in question was peripheral blood, obtained 28 days after the second AZD1222 dose. The origin of the receptors is an adult who received the AZD1222 COVID-19 vaccine. Each CDR3 is given with its conserved first and last residue. D genes are given only for firm matches. Clone size, where shown, is once, few, many, or a class for clones that have expanded.

CDR3 | DNA | J | D | V | size
CASSPLRGGTDTQYF | TGTGCCAGCAGCCCCCTCCGGGGGGGCACAGATACGCAGTATTTT | TRBJ2-3 | TRBD2 | TRBV5-4 | once
CASSDGDIFYSNQPQHF | TGTGCCAGCAGTGACGGGGACATTTTCTATAGCAATCAGCCCCAGCATTTT | TRBJ1-5 | . | TRBV28 | .
CASSYLAGVGETQYF | TGTGCCAGCAGTTACTTGGCAGGGGTAGGGGAGACCCAGTACTTC | TRBJ2-5 | . | TRBV6-5 | .
CSVGTGGYSTGELFF | TGCAGCGTTGGGACAGGGGGTTATTCCACCGGGGAGCTGTTTTTT | TRBJ2-2 | TRBD1 | TRBV29-1 | .
CAISEAGQGKAFF | TGTGCCATCAGTGAGGCGGGACAGGGAAAGGCTTTCTTT | TRBJ1-1 | TRBD1 | TRBV10-3 | .
CASSLVPGGRNSPLHF | TGTGCCAGCAGCTTGGTTCCAGGGGGACGTAATTCACCCCTCCACTTT | TRBJ1-6 | TRBD1 | TRBV5-8 | once
CASSPGGFNFGYTF | TGTGCCAGCAGCCCTGGGGGGTTCAACTTTGGCTACACCTTC | TRBJ1-2 | . | TRBV6-4 | .
CASSVAGRVLAGELFF | TGTGCCAGCAGCGTAGCGGGGAGGGTTTTGGCCGGGGAGCTGTTTTTT | TRBJ2-2 | TRBD2 | TRBV9 | once
CAWRKASGKRQYF | TGTGCCTGGAGAAAGGCTAGCGGGAAAAGGCAGTACTTC | TRBJ2-7 | TRBD2 | TRBV30 | few
CASSLVPGTGSGEQYF | TGCGCCAGCAGCTTGGTTCCCGGGACAGGGTCGGGCGAGCAGTACTTC | TRBJ2-7 | TRBD1 | TRBV5-1 | .
CASEGQGESDTQYF | TGTGCCAGCGAGGGACAGGGGGAATCAGATACGCAGTATTTT | TRBJ2-3 | TRBD1 | TRBV28 | .
CASSLVAVASNEQFF | TGTGCCAGCAGCTTAGTCGCAGTCGCTTCCAATGAGCAGTTCTTC | TRBJ2-1 | . | TRBV7-2 | once
CASSPAGTGGNYGYTF | TGTGCCAGCAGTCCCGCCGGGACAGGAGGGAACTATGGCTACACCTTC | TRBJ1-2 | TRBD1 | TRBV28 | .
CACSASGNTIYF | TGTGCCTGTTCGGCCTCTGGAAACACCATATATTTT | TRBJ1-3 | . | TRBV30 | .
CASSPNREEGNQPQHF | TGTGCCAGCAGCCCGAACAGGGAAGAGGGCAATCAGCCCCAGCATTTT | TRBJ1-5 | . | TRBV7-8 | .
CAWKGLGTDTQYF | TGTGCCTGGAAGGGATTGGGGACAGATACGCAGTATTTT | TRBJ2-3 | . | TRBV30 | .
CASSTGTGSPEPQHF | TGCGCCAGCAGCACGGGGACAGGGTCGCCCGAGCCCCAGCATTTT | TRBJ1-5 | TRBD1 | TRBV5-1 | .
CASSPTSFQETQYF | TGTGCCAGTAGCCCGACTAGTTTCCAAGAGACCCAGTACTTC | TRBJ2-5 | . | TRBV19 | .
CASSWRAESTDTQYF | TGCGCCAGCAGCTGGCGGGCGGAGAGCACAGATACGCAGTATTTT | TRBJ2-3 | . | TRBV5-1 | few
CASSPGGGGGGGELFF | TGTGCCAGCAGCCCCGGAGGTGGGGGTGGAGGCGGGGAGCTGTTTTTT | TRBJ2-2 | . | TRBV11-3 | .
CASSLLSGRINNEQFF | TGTGCCAGCAGCTTGTTATCCGGACGGATTAACAATGAGCAGTTCTTC | TRBJ2-1 | . | TRBV7-2 | .
CASSRPGQDTLNSPLHF | TGTGCCAGTAGTCGTCCCGGACAGGACACTCTTAATTCACCCCTCCACTTT | TRBJ1-6 | TRBD1 | TRBV19 | .
CASSRLASEQYF | TGTGCCAGCAGCAGACTAGCGAGCGAGCAGTACTTC | TRBJ2-7 | TRBD2 | TRBV12-3/TRBV12-4 | .
CASSFLQGGGNIQYF | TGTGCCAGCAGCTTCTTACAGGGCGGGGGAAACATTCAGTACTTC | TRBJ2-4 | . | TRBV5-6 | .
CASSTGAPLYEQYF | TGTGCCAGCAGCACCGGGGCGCCCCTCTACGAGCAGTACTTC | TRBJ2-7 | . | TRBV6-5 | .
CASSFSGGVGELFF | TGTGCCAGCAGTTTTTCAGGGGGCGTCGGGGAGCTGTTTTTT | TRBJ2-2 | TRBD1 | TRBV28 | .
CASSYFLQETQYF | TGTGCCAGCAGTTACTTCCTCCAAGAGACCCAGTACTTC | TRBJ2-5 | . | TRBV6-5 | once
CASSSPQDLRFGNTIYF | TGTGCCAGCAGCTCCCCGCAGGACCTACGGTTCGGAAACACCATATATTTT | TRBJ1-3 | . | TRBV7-2 | .
CAGGSTRSGANVLTF | TGTGCCGGGGGCAGTACTCGCTCTGGGGCCAACGTCCTGACTTTC | TRBJ2-6 | . | TRBV28 | .
CASSYLGRDSSYEQYF | TGCGCCAGCAGCTATCTTGGGCGGGACAGCTCCTACGAGCAGTACTTC | TRBJ2-7 | . | TRBV5-1 | once
CATSDLNRALDEQYF | TGTGCCACCAGTGATTTAAACAGGGCTCTCGACGAGCAGTACTTC | TRBJ2-7 | . | TRBV24-1 | .
CASSPRDSSSYEQYF | TGTGCCAGCAGCCCCCGGGACAGTTCCTCCTACGAGCAGTACTTC | TRBJ2-7 | TRBD1 | TRBV9 | once
CASSSRLVGTGSAGELFF | TGTGCCAGTAGTAGTAGGCTGGTGGGGACAGGGTCGGCCGGGGAGCTGTTTTTT | TRBJ2-2 | TRBD1 | TRBV19 | .
CASSWVDRGSGYTF | TGTGCCAGCAGTTGGGTGGACAGGGGCTCTGGCTACACCTTC | TRBJ1-2 | TRBD1 | TRBV28 | .
CASSPPGENTIYF | TGTGCCAGCTCACCACCAGGGGAGAACACCATATATTTT | TRBJ1-3 | . | TRBV18 | .
CATSGGTEPGLAGREQYF | TGTGCCACCAGTGGGGGGACAGAGCCGGGACTAGCGGGGCGGGAGCAGTACTTC | TRBJ2-7 | TRBD2 | TRBV24-1 | .
CSADNREKQYF | TGCAGTGCTGATAACAGGGAAAAGCAGTACTTC | TRBJ2-7 | . | TRBV20-1 | .
CASSFGHGNSPLHF | TGTGCCAGCAGTTTTGGGCATGGAAATTCACCCCTCCACTTT | TRBJ1-6 | . | TRBV6-5 | .
CATSRVAYNEQFF | TGTGCCACCAGCAGAGTTGCCTACAATGAGCAGTTCTTC | TRBJ2-1 | . | TRBV15 | .
CASSPQGLNTGELFF | TGTGCCAGCAGCCCACAGGGGCTTAACACCGGGGAGCTGTTTTTT | TRBJ2-2 | TRBD1 | TRBV7-2 | .
CASSPFEGTTDTQYF | TGTGCCAGCTCACCTTTTGAAGGGACAACAGATACGCAGTATTTT | TRBJ2-3 | . | TRBV18 | once
CATSRDLGLQETQYF | TGTGCCACCAGCAGAGATCTGGGGCTCCAAGAGACCCAGTACTTC | TRBJ2-5 | . | TRBV15 | .
CASSVDGSEQFF | TGTGCCAGCAGCGTGGATGGTTCTGAGCAGTTCTTC | TRBJ2-1 | . | TRBV9 | .
CASSSGEGDGYTF | TGTGCCAGCAGCTCGGGTGAGGGAGATGGCTACACCTTC | TRBJ1-2 | . | TRBV13 | .
CASSPLFQTYGYTF | TGTGCCAGCAGCCCCCTTTTTCAGACCTATGGCTACACCTTC | TRBJ1-2 | . | TRBV3-1/TRBV3-2 | once